This T cell receptor beta chain was captured by sequencing in a study of cytomegalovirus exposure and HLA in healthy donors. The wider study: A data release that came early held about 89 million unique TCRs from HLA-typed donors.

PCR employed 60 Vbeta and 13 Jbeta primers. Produced via immunoSEQ multiplex PCR; TCRdb's table is partial and in-frame only. The sample includes 120,000 to 150,000 clones, around three quarters of them seen just once. Study-level findings and limits: As confirmed in vitro, a few CMV-associated chains were specific for CMV antigens. 150 or so TCR beta chains were listed as cytomegalovirus-associated. Later analysis showed most CMV-associated TCR beta chains appearing HLA-restricted.

Points on this clone: Its specificity is not known.

What was sequenced was PBMCs. The clonotype was recovered from a man aged 35 to 55 in good health and CMV-seronegative.

CDR3 DNA sequence: TGTGCCAGCAGCCTACTAGCGGGGGGAAGCTCCTACGAGCAGTACTTC. Its translation: CASSLLAGGSSYEQYF. V and J are TRBV7-2 and TRBJ2-7, with 12 bases matching TRBD2. V was pared by 5 bases and J by 0 bases, with 5 bases of the junction left unmatched. CDR1 and CDR2 (germline): SGHTA, FQGNSA. This CDR3 spans 16 amino acids. Together with reference TRBV7-2 and TRBJ2-7, the CDR3 gives the full variable domain: GAGVSQSPSNKVTEKGKDVELRCDPISGHTALYWYRQSLGQGLEFLIYFQGNSAPDKSGLPSDRFSAERTGGSVSTLTIQRTQQEDSAVYLCASSLLAGGSSYEQYFGPGTRLTVT.